Presented here are 27 T cell receptor beta chains from one specimen sequenced in a study of metastatic and nonmetastatic thyroid tumors. Patients had received no treatment of any kind before thyroid surgery. TCRdb ran MiXCR on the PCR reads. This sample has about 20,000 clones; 15% to 20% occur once, and the top ten carry about 9.4%. Source material: tumor tissue. Source of these receptors: a female donor with papillary thyroid cancer or a benign thyroid nodule (not recorded which). Some clones in this sample may be carry-over from other donors' samples.

The genes are TRBV20-1 and TRBJ2-7; 12 bases match TRBD1. Losses at the gene ends were 5 bases for V and 1 base for J; bases not matched to a gene: 6. This CDR3 region has 15 residues. The germline CDR1 and CDR2 sequences are DFQATT and SNEGSKA (reference sequence). The CDR3 region has the DNA TGCAGTGCTGCCGGGACAGGGGGCCATTCCTACGAGCAGTACTTC. Translation gives CSAAGTGGHSYEQYF.

There are many counts of this clone. V usage is TRBV5-5 and J usage is TRBJ1-4; no clear D. The CDR3 extends over 15 amino acids. The V gene's germline CDR1 is SGHKS and CDR2 YYEKEE (reference sequence). V lost 6 bases to trimming and J lost 3 bases, with 15 bases between them. CDR3 region: CASMYDRVANEKLFF. In DNA form, the CDR3 reads TGTGCCAGCATGTACGATCGGGTAGCTAATGAAAAACTGTTTTTT.

This clone has just a few counts. The CDR3 spells CASIRPGTGYNSPLHF. CDR3 nucleotides: TGTGCCAGCATTCGCCCCGGGACAGGGTACAATTCACCCCTCCACTTT. The V and J genes are TRBV6-1 and TRBJ1-6; TRBD1 matches at 9 bases. The germline gives CDR1 MNHNS, CDR2 SASEGT. The junction had 11 bases not matched to a gene; V was cut back by 7 bases and J by 7 bases. The CDR3 sequence is 16 residues long.

This clone was counted a few times. V is TRBV6-1 and J is TRBJ1-1; 8 bases are shared with TRBD1. Germline-derived CDR1 and CDR2 are MNHNS and SASEGT. The CDR3 length is 17 residues. J gave up 4 bases and V 7 bases, and 17 bases lay outside the gene matches. The CDR3 spells CASKLGQGAAKFTEAFF. The CDR3 region has the DNA TGTGCCAGCAAGCTTGGGCAGGGGGCAGCTAAGTTCACTGAAGCTTTCTTT.

Ten or more counts support this clone. This chain uses TRBV6-1 with TRBJ1-1; D is undetermined. The ends were cut back, 0 bases at V and 8 bases at J, with 13 bases in the middle. Germline CDR1 and CDR2: MNHNS and SASEGT. The length of the CDR3 is 14 residues. The CDR3 is CASSEAYKRREAFF. In nucleotides, the CDR3 is TGTGCCAGCAGTGAAGCCTATAAAAGGAGAGAAGCTTTCTTT.

In the case of this clone: The junction and the germline gene differ at one end; a read error may be behind it. The chain has TRBV6-2 or TRBV6-3 and TRBJ2-6; TRBD2 agrees at 12 bases. Germline lookup yields CDR1 MNHEY and CDR2 SVGEGT. The CDR3 loop spans 20 amino acids. CDR3 amino acids: CASSYSLAGGPGAGANILTF. In DNA form, the CDR3 reads TGTGCCAGCAGTTACTCTCTAGCGGGAGGGCCGGGAGCTGGGGCCAACATCCTGACTTTC.

This clone was counted ten times or more. Other DNA variants within this sample encode the same CDR3. The V gene is TRBV28, the J gene TRBJ2-5; the D gene is possibly TRBD1 (5 bases). CDR3 length equals 14 residues. V gave up 2 bases and J gave up 3 bases, with 10 bases separating them. Germline-derived CDR1 and CDR2 are MDHEN and SYDVKM. CDR3 sequence: CASSLQGWEETQYF. As DNA, the CDR3 is TGTGCCAGCAGTTTACAGGGTTGGGAAGAGACCCAGTACTTC.

This sequence joins TRBV5-1 and TRBJ1-2; a possible D gene is TRBD1 (6 bases). CDR1 SGHRS and CDR2 YFSETQ come from the germline V gene. The CDR3 spans 13 residues. V dropped 1 base and J dropped 9 bases, with 13 bases sitting between them. Here the CDR3 reads CASSLYAGTRYTF. CDR3 DNA sequence: TGCGCCAGCAGCTTGTATGCAGGGACACGCTACACCTTC.

There are many counts of this clone. The chain's CDR3 is CASSQEGGAREKLFF. The CDR3 DNA reads as TGCGCCAGCAGCCAAGAGGGGGGGGCGAGAGAAAAACTGTTTTTT. This rearrangement joins TRBV5-1 to TRBJ1-4, with D perhaps TRBD1 (6 bases). Germline assignment: CDR1 SGHRS and CDR2 YFSETQ. There are 15 residues in the CDR3. Trimming took off 4 bases at V and 8 bases at J, with 18 bases between the two ends.

This clone has ten or more counts. V and J are TRBV15 and TRBJ2-4; 9 nucleotides line up with TRBD1. The V gene's germline CDR1 is LNHNV and CDR2 YYDKDF (reference sequence). Losses at the gene ends were 5 bases for V and 5 bases for J; bases not matched to a gene: 1. The CDR3 contains 13 residues. The CDR3 reads CATSRDRENIQYF. CDR3 nucleotides: TGTGCCACCAGCCGGGACAGGGAAAACATTCAGTACTTC.

At least ten counts were recorded for this clone. Written as DNA, the CDR3 is TGTGCCAGCAGCGTTAACCCGGGGGGTTACAATGAGCAGTTCTTC. Protein sequence: CASSVNPGGYNEQFF. The chain links TRBV9 to TRBJ2-1, with TRBD2 matching over 7 bases. Germline V lookup: CDR1 SGDLS, CDR2 YYNGEE. J gave up 4 bases and V 2 bases, and 6 bases lay outside the gene matches. The CDR3 runs to 15 residues.

This clone was counted many times. The rearrangement uses TRBV10-1 and TRBJ2-1; D is perhaps TRBD1 (5 bases). The V gene lost 6 bases and the J gene lost 3 bases, with 12 bases spanning the gap. CDR3 size: 14 residues. Germline V lookup: CDR1 WNHNN, CDR2 SYGVQD (reference sequence). The CDR3 here is CASSQVDSYNEQFF. In DNA form, the CDR3 reads TGCGCCAGCAGCCAGGTTGACAGCTACAATGAGCAGTTCTTC.

V and J are TRBV6-5 and TRBJ1-2; 12 nucleotides match TRBD1. Germline CDR1 MNHEY, CDR2 SVGAGI. The CDR3 is made up of 18 amino acids. V lost 7 bases to trimming and J lost 0 bases; unmatched junction nucleotides: 12. CDR3 region: CASIPSGTGGLANYGYTF. CDR3 nucleotide sequence: TGTGCCAGCATCCCAAGCGGGACAGGGGGCCTAGCTAACTATGGCTACACCTTC.

In this sample, this clone turned up many times. The chain employs TRBV28 and TRBJ2-7; 8 bases fit TRBD1. There are 13 residues in the CDR3. Trimming at V came to 8 bases and at J to 3 bases, leaving 6 bases not matched to a gene. CDR1 and CDR2 from the germline V gene are MDHEN and SYDVKM. In nucleotides, the CDR3 is TGTGCCAGCGGGATGGGACAGGTCTACGAGCAGTACTTC. Protein product: CASGMGQVYEQYF.

This clone was found many times. The chain combines TRBV7-9 with TRBJ2-3, with TRBD1 as a possible D gene (6 bases). V lost 1 base, J lost 2 bases, and 7 bases lay in between. The CDR3 length is 14 residues. CDR1 is SEHNR, CDR2 FQNEAQ, per germline (reference sequence). CDR3 residues: CASSLDRVTDTQYF. The CDR3 DNA reads as TGTGCCAGCAGCTTAGACAGGGTCACAGATACGCAGTATTTT.

The table lists this clone with many counts. This chain uses TRBV27 with TRBJ2-1; either TRBD1 or TRBD2 may fit D (5 bases each). The V gene lost 2 bases and the J gene lost 8 bases, with 13 bases spanning the gap. Germline CDR1 reads MNHEY; CDR2 reads SMNVEV (reference sequence). The CDR3 has 14 amino acids. CDR3 protein: CASSLEGPNDEQFF. In nucleotides, the CDR3 is TGTGCCAGCAGTTTAGAGGGGCCGAATGATGAGCAGTTCTTC.

The count of this clone is one. A much larger clone sits a single nucleotide away, making a read error possible. The identical CDR3 is also encoded by other nucleotide sequences in the sample. V usage is TRBV7-7 and J usage is TRBJ2-1, with a tentative D call TRBD2 (6 bases). The CDR3 is made up of 17 amino acids. The germline CDR1 and CDR2 sequences are SSHAT and FNYEAQ (reference sequence). The DNA of the CDR3 is TGTGCTAGCAGCTTAACCTTCTCTAGCGCGGGCTACAACGAGCAGTTCTTC. Its protein is CASSLTFSSAGYNEQFF.

This clone was detected only a few times. The V gene is TRBV10-3, the J gene TRBJ2-1; 7 bases map to TRBD2. Germline CDR1 and CDR2: ENHRY and SYGVKD. Losses at the gene ends were 4 bases for V and 4 bases for J; bases not matched to a gene: 7. The CDR3 covers 15 residues. CDR3 loop: CAISVFGGGYNEQFF. Here the CDR3 DNA reads TGTGCCATCAGTGTGTTTGGCGGGGGTTACAATGAGCAGTTCTTC.

Of note for this clone: It may be a read error: a sequence one base away is much more abundant. The chain links TRBV18 to TRBJ1-5; D is perhaps TRBD1 (5 bases). The germline gives CDR1 KGHSH, CDR2 LQKENI. The CDR3 extends over 15 amino acids. CDR3 residues: CASSLGTDSNKPQHF. Here the CDR3 DNA reads TGTGCCAGCTCACTAGGGACGGATAGCAATAAGCCCCAGCATTTT.

The count of this clone is one. The CDR3 carries no conserved terminal phenylalanine or tryptophan, so it likely arises from a read error. The chain uses TRBV29-1 and TRBJ1-2; a possible D gene is TRBD1 (6 bases). In germline, CDR1 is SQVTM, CDR2 ANQGSEA. The CDR3 is made up of 17 amino acids. V was shortened by 0 bases and J by 0 bases, with 17 bases between the two germline ends. This chain's CDR3 is CSVEEDSMMLANYGYTL. CDR3 bases: TGCAGCGTTGAAGAGGACAGTATGATGTTAGCTAACTATGGCTACACCCTC.

This clone was detected a few times. The chain is built from TRBV2 and TRBJ2-7; D is ambiguous. The CDR3 runs to 14 residues. Germline CDR1 and CDR2: SNHLY and FYNNEI. The germline V and J ends were trimmed by 7 bases and 2 bases, with 15 bases remaining between them. The CDR3 spells CASTRWLETYEQYF. The CDR3 nucleotides are TGTGCCAGCACGAGATGGCTAGAGACCTACGAGCAGTACTTC.

The table lists this clone with many counts. This chain uses TRBV28 with TRBJ2-3; D is undetermined. V was shortened by 5 bases and J by 2 bases, with 17 bases between the two germline ends. The CDR3 loop spans 16 amino acids. Germline CDR1 and CDR2: MDHEN and SYDVKM. CDR3 loop: CASSPHGWGTTDTQYF. The CDR3 bases are TGTGCCAGCAGTCCCCATGGATGGGGAACCACAGATACGCAGTATTTT.

There are many counts of this clone. The V call is TRBV5-6, the J call TRBJ2-7; 7 bases are shared with TRBD1. Per the germline V gene, CDR1 is SGHDT and CDR2 is YYEEEE. The ends lost 2 bases at V and 2 bases at J; junction bases unmatched: 7. CDR3 length equals 15 residues. This chain's CDR3 is CASSFSQGHPYEQYF. Written as DNA, the CDR3 is TGTGCCAGCAGCTTCTCACAGGGGCACCCCTACGAGCAGTACTTC. The full variable domain, with the rest looked up from reference TRBV5-6 and TRBJ2-7, is DAGVTQSPTHLIKTRGQQVTLRCSPKSGHDTVSWYQQALGQGPQFIFQYYEEEERQRGNFPDRFSGHQFPNYSSELNVNALLLGDSALYLCASSFSQGHPYEQYFGPGTRLTVT.

This clone is medium-sized within its sample. The genes are TRBV10-3 and TRBJ1-2; the match to TRBD1 covers 11 bases. This CDR3 has 18 residues. Per germline, CDR1 ENHRY and CDR2 SYGVKD. V lost 2 bases to trimming and J lost 0 bases; unmatched junction nucleotides: 8. The CDR3 is CAISEQGTGGLPNYGYTF. CDR3 in DNA: TGTGCCATCAGTGAGCAGGGGACAGGGGGACTCCCTAACTATGGCTACACCTTC.

CDR3 sequence: CASSLWVRAYEQYF. The CDR3 DNA reads as TGTGCCAGCAGTTTGTGGGTTCGGGCCTACGAGCAGTACTTC. The rearrangement links TRBV12-3 or TRBV12-4 to TRBJ2-7, with D unresolved. Trimming took off 3 bases at V and 2 bases at J, with 11 bases between the two ends. CDR3 length: 14 amino acids.

Notes on this clone: The junction does not match germline at one end; this may be a read error. V gene TRBV19 combines with J gene TRBJ2-5, with a weak D call TRBD2 (6 bases). The CDR3 sequence is 13 residues long. In germline, CDR1 is LNHDA, CDR2 SQIVND (reference sequence). The CDR3 spells CASSMRGEENQYF. The CDR3 coding sequence is TGTGCCAGTAGTATGCGGGGCGAAGAGAACCAGTACTTC.

This clone was recorded at least ten times. Relative to the germline gene, one junction end is altered; a read error may explain this. This rearrangement joins TRBV18 to TRBJ2-1; no clear D. The CDR3 length is 11 residues. Germline V gene sequence: CDR1 KGHSH, CDR2 LQKENI. CDR3 region: CASSPASERFF. The CDR3 nucleotides are TGTGCCAGCTCACCAGCCAGTGAGCGGTTCTTC.